This TCR beta chain was identified in a study of cytotoxic CD8 clonotypes in ibrutinib-treated CLL. Across the whole study: Sequenced samples delivered averages of roughly 260,000 productive templates and some 93,000 productive rearrangements.

General observations from the study: Contraction or stability on treatment was seen for public clonotypes, which were uncommon.

The protocol was immunoSEQ multiplex PCR, while the TCRdb copy is restricted to in-frame clones and leaves out a portion. The sample lists approximately 350,000 clones, roughly 71% occurring once. The CDR3 is made up of 14 amino acids. The germline gives CDR1 KGHSH, CDR2 LQKENI. Trimming pared 5 bases from V and 9 bases from J, leaving 14 bases between. With regard to this clone: Its specificity is unknown.

The receptor's source is a human donor with chronic lymphocytic leukemia. The starting material was PBMCs, obtained after 36 months of ibrutinib treatment. The chain uses TRBV18 and TRBJ1-6; possible D gene TRBD1, 6 bases. The CDR3 loop is CASSAPGHSSPLHF. CDR3 DNA: TGTGCCAGCTCAGCGCCGGGACACTCTTCACCCCTCCACTTT.